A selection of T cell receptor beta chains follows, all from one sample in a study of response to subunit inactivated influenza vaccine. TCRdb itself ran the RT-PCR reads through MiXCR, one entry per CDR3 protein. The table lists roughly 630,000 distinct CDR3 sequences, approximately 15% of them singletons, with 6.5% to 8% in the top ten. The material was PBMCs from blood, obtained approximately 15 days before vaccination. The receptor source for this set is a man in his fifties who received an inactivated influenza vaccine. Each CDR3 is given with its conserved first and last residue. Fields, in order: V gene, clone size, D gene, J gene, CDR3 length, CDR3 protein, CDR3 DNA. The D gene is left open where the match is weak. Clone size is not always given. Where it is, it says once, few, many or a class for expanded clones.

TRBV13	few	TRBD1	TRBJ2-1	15	CASSLKTGWRNEQFF	TGTGCCAGCAGCTTGAAGACAGGGTGGAGGAATGAGCAGTTCTTC
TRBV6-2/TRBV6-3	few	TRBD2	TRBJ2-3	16	CASSYPRLATADTQYF	TGTGCCAGCAGTTACCCCAGACTAGCTACGGCCGATACGCAGTATTTT
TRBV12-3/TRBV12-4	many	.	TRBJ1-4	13	CASSFSGFEKLFF	TGTGCCAGCAGTTTCTCTGGGTTCGAAAAACTGTTTTTT
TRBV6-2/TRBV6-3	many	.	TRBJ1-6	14	CAINRPGRGSPLHF	TGTGCCATCAATCGCCCGGGCCGAGGATCACCCCTCCACTTT
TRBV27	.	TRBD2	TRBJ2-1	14	CASSSTSGGNEQFF	TGTGCCAGCAGTTCGACTAGCGGGGGTAATGAGCAGTTCTTC
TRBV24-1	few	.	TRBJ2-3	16	CATSDPKNEITDTQYF	TGTGCCACCAGTGACCCTAAGAATGAGATCACAGATACGCAGTATTTT
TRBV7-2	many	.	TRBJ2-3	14	CASSSWGVTDTQYF	TGTGCCAGCAGCTCTTGGGGAGTCACAGATACGCAGTATTTT
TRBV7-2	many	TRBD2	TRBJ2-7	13	CASSLVAGGEQYF	TGTGCCAGCAGCTTAGTAGCGGGGGGCGAGCAGTACTTC
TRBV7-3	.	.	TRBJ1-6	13	CASSLTSGSPLHF	TGTGCCAGCAGCTTAACCAGTGGCTCACCCCTCCACTTT
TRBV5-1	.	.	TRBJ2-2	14	CASRFQGRTGELFF	TGCGCCAGCAGGTTCCAGGGACGGACCGGGGAGCTGTTTTTT
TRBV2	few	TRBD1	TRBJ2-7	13	CASSDSTGVEQYF	TGTGCCAGCAGTGATTCCACAGGGGTCGAGCAGTACTTC
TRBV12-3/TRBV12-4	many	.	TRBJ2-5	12	CASRSQRETQYF	TGTGCCAGCAGGTCCCAACGGGAGACCCAGTACTTC
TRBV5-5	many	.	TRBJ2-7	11	CASSFSSEQYF	TGTGCCAGCAGCTTTTCGTCCGAGCAGTACTTC
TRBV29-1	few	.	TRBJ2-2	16	CSVELLGGANTGELFF	TGCAGCGTTGAACTTCTTGGCGGGGCGAACACCGGGGAGCTGTTTTTT
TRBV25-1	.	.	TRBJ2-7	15	CASSESGGTSYEQYF	TGTGCCAGCAGTGAATCTGGGGGGACCTCCTACGAGCAGTACTTC
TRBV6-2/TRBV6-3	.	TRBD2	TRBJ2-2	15	CASSSGTRGTGELFF	TGTGCCAGCAGCTCCGGGACTAGGGGCACCGGGGAGCTGTTTTTT
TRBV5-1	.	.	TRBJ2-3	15	CASSFRAPGTDTQYF	TGCGCCAGCAGCTTCAGGGCCCCAGGCACAGATACGCAGTATTTT
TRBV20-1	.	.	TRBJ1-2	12	CSAKHSGYAYTF	TGCAGTGCTAAGCACTCAGGGTATGCCTACACCTTC
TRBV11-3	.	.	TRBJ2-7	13	CASSLDLRHEQYF	TGTGCCAGCAGCCTGGACCTCCGGCACGAGCAGTACTTC
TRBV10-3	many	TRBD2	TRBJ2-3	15	CAISESRGGTDTQYF	TGTGCCATCAGTGAGTCTCGCGGGGGGACAGATACGCAGTATTTT
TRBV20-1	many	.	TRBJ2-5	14	CSARDWREQETQYF	TGCAGTGCTAGAGATTGGCGGGAACAAGAGACCCAGTACTTC
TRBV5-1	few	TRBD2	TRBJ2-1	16	CASSMSASGGVNEQFF	TGCGCCAGCAGCATGAGCGCTAGCGGGGGGGTCAATGAGCAGTTCTTC
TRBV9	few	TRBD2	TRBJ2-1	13	CASSASGLVEQFF	TGTGCCAGCAGCGCATCGGGACTAGTTGAGCAGTTCTTC
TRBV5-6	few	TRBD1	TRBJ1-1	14	CASSLGTGSTEAFF	TGTGCCAGCAGCTTGGGGACAGGGTCCACTGAAGCTTTCTTT
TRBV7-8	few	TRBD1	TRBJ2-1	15	CASSTSDRAYNEQFF	TGTGCCAGCAGCACCTCGGACAGGGCCTACAATGAGCAGTTCTTC
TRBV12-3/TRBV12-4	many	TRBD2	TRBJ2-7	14	CASSLLGGGYEQYF	TGTGCCAGCAGTTTATTGGGGGGGGGATACGAGCAGTACTTC
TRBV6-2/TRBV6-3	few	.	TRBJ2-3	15	CASSYKTESTDTQYF	TGTGCCAGCAGTTATAAGACCGAGAGCACAGATACGCAGTATTTT